This paragraph reports one TCR beta chain. This entry belongs to a study of T cell responses to AZD1222 COVID-19 vaccine. Using immunoSEQ multiplex PCR, the repertoire was profiled, and TCRdb retains in-frame clones only, with some absent. The sample comprises 140,000 or so clones, around 90% of which are singletons, and 4% rests with the top ten. Germline V gene lookup returns CDR1 ENHRY and CDR2 SYGVKD. V was pared by 4 bases and J by 0 bases, with 5 bases between. This CDR3 comprises 13 residues. The material sequenced was peripheral blood, taken 28 days after the second AZD1222 dose. This chain joins TRBV10-3 and TRBJ2-3, with unresolved D. This TCR came from an adult who received the AZD1222 COVID-19 vaccine. CDR3 sequence (DNA): TGTGCCATCAGTGTACCCAGCACAGATACGCAGTATTTT. Translation gives CAISVPSTDTQYF.